The clone carrying this T cell receptor (beta chain) was detected ten times or more. Amplification of TCR alpha and beta CDR3 regions from RNA used iRepertoire nested multiplex PCR. Input was 100-400 ng of tissue mRNA or PBMC total RNA. TCRdb fed the multiplex PCR reads into MiXCR, producing one record per CDR3 protein. The sample records about 190,000 distinct CDR3 sequences, approximately 30% being singletons. CDR3 length equals 14 residues. With V trimmed by 7 bases and J by 0 bases, 6 bases remained unmatched. Germline V CDR1 and CDR2: MNHNS, SASEGT. The sample comes from a study of glioma-infiltrating T cells.

The sample was glioma tissue, nonneoplastic brain tissue, or PBMCs (not recorded which). This receptor was obtained from a human donor with low-grade glioma or glioblastoma, undergoing nonglioma brain surgery, or in good health (not recorded which). The rearrangement uses TRBV6-1 and TRBJ2-7, with 7 bases matching TRBD1. DNA of the CDR3: TGTGCCAGCACCCCGACAGGGAACTCCTACGAGCAGTACTTC. As protein: CASTPTGNSYEQYF.